A selection of T cell receptor beta chains follows, all from one sample in a study of response to subunit inactivated influenza vaccine. TCRdb re-called the RT-PCR reads through MiXCR, storing one row per CDR3 protein. The sample lists more than 400,000 distinct CDR3 sequences; 11% were seen once. This sample comprised PBMCs from blood, obtained roughly 47 days after vaccination. These receptors were obtained from a man between 50 and 59 years old who received an inactivated influenza vaccine. Each CDR3 is given with its conserved first and last residue. D genes are given only for firm matches. The size field is filled for only some rows; it gives once, few, many or a size class.

CSGAGQGSEQYF TGCAGCGGCGCGGGACAGGGAAGCGAGCAGTACTTC TRBJ2-7 many TRBV29-1 TRBD1
CSASSLREISDTQYF TGCAGTGCTAGCTCCTTGCGGGAGATCTCAGATACGCAGTATTTT TRBJ2-3 - TRBV20-1 TRBD2
CASSLSGGLAKNIQYF TGTGCCAGCAGTTTATCGGGGGGATTAGCCAAAAACATTCAGTACTTC TRBJ2-4 few TRBV27 -
CAISESTAQYNEQFF TGTGCCATCAGTGAGTCGACGGCCCAGTACAATGAGCAGTTCTTC TRBJ2-1 many TRBV10-3 -
CASSYWTGSNEKLFF TGTGCCAGCAGTTACTGGACAGGGTCCAATGAAAAACTGTTTTTT TRBJ1-4 - TRBV6-2/TRBV6-3 TRBD1
CASSSTGTSGKYEQYF TGTGCCAGCAGCTCAACCGGGACTAGCGGGAAATACGAGCAGTACTTC TRBJ2-7 - TRBV7-2 TRBD2
CSVFSGTDVWTQYF TGCAGCGTTTTCTCCGGGACGGATGTTTGGACCCAGTACTTC TRBJ2-5 many TRBV29-1 -
CASSQDISGTYNEQFF TGCGCCAGCAGCCAAGATATTTCAGGTACCTACAATGAGCAGTTCTTC TRBJ2-1 - TRBV4-3 -
CASSLGTTGNIQYF TGTGCCAGCAGCTTAGGGACTACGGGAAACATTCAGTACTTC TRBJ2-4 - TRBV7-9 -
CASSAGRGGAAHEQFF TGTGCTAGCAGTGCCGGAAGGGGGGGGGCGGCCCATGAGCAGTTCTTC TRBJ2-1 - TRBV7-7 -
CASSRRHRGQETQYF TGTGCCAGCAGTCGAAGACACAGGGGGCAAGAGACCCAGTACTTC TRBJ2-5 many TRBV6-1 TRBD1
CASSPDSWGYGYTF TGTGCCAGCAGCCCGGACAGTTGGGGGTATGGCTACACCTTC TRBJ1-2 few TRBV9 -
CASSVGGSSLGELFF TGTGCCAGCAGTGTTGGGGGCAGCTCACTCGGGGAGCTGTTTTTT TRBJ2-2 - TRBV25-1 -
CASRNFADEQFF TGCGCCAGCAGAAACTTTGCGGATGAGCAGTTCTTC TRBJ2-1 many TRBV5-1 -
CASSLLGSGTYNEQFF TGTGCCAGCAGTTTATTGGGAAGCGGTACCTACAATGAGCAGTTCTTC TRBJ2-1 - TRBV28 -
CASSLDRAGELFF TGTGCCAGCAGCTTAGATCGTGCGGGGGAGCTGTTTTTT TRBJ2-2 many TRBV11-2 -
CASSQEWARDSYEQYF TGCGCCAGCAGCCAAGAATGGGCGCGGGACTCCTACGAGCAGTACTTC TRBJ2-7 - TRBV4-3 -
CAITRDRGNEQYF TGTGCCATCACCCGGGACAGGGGGAACGAGCAGTACTTC TRBJ2-7 many TRBV10-3 TRBD1